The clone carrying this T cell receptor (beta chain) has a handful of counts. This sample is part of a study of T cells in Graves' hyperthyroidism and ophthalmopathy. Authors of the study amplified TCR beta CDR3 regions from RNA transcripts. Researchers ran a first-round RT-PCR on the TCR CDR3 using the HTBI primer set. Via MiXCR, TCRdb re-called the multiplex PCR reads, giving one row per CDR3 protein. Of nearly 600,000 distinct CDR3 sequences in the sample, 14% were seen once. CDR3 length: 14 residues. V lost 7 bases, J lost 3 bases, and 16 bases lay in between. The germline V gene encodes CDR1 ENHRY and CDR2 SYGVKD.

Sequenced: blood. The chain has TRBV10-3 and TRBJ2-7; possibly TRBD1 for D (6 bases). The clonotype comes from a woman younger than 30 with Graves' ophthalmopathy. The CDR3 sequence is CAITWDKNLYEQYF. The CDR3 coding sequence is TGTGCCATCACCTGGGACAAGAATCTCTACGAGCAGTACTTC.